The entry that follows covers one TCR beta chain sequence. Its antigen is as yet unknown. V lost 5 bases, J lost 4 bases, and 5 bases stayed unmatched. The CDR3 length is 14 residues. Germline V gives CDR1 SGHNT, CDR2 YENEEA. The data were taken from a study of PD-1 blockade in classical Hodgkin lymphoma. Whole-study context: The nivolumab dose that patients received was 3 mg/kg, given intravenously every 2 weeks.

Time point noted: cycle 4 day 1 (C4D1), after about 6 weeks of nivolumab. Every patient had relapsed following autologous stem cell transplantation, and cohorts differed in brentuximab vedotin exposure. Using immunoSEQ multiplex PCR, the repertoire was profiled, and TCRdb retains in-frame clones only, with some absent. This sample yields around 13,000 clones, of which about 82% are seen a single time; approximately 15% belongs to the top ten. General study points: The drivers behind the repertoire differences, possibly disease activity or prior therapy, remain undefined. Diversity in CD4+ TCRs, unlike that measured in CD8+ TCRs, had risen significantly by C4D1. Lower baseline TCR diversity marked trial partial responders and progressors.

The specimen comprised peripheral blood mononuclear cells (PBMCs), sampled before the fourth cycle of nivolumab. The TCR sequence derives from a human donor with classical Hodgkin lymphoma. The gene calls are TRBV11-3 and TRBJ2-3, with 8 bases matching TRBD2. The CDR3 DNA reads TGTGCCAGCAGCCCAGGACTAGCAGCAGATACGCAGTATTTT. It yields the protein CASSPGLAADTQYF. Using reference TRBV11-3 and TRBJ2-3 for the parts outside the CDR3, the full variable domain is EAGVVQSPRYKIIEKKQPVAFWCNPISGHNTLYWYLQNLGQGPELLIRYENEEAVDDSQLPKDRFSAERLKGVDSTLKIQPAELGDSAVYLCASSPGLAADTQYFGPGTRLTVL.